The T cell receptor (beta chain) described here comes from a study of technical replicates of blood from four donors. The method was immunoSEQ multiplex PCR; TCRdb's version includes in-frame clones alone and lacks a portion of them. The sample includes about 76,000 clones, 80% to 90% of them seen just once. CDR1 is LNHDA, CDR2 SQIVND, per germline (reference sequence). The CDR3 is 13 residues long. With 6 bases clipped from V and 4 bases from J, the junction kept 3 bases outside the gene matches. The sample comprised PBMCs. The chain couples TRBV19 to TRBJ1-2, with TRBD1 matching over 9 bases. This receptor was identified in a human donor in good health. Some clones in this sample may be carry-over from other donors' samples. Here the CDR3 reads CASREQGAYGYTF. In DNA, the CDR3 is TGTGCCAGTAGGGAACAGGGGGCCTATGGCTACACCTTC.